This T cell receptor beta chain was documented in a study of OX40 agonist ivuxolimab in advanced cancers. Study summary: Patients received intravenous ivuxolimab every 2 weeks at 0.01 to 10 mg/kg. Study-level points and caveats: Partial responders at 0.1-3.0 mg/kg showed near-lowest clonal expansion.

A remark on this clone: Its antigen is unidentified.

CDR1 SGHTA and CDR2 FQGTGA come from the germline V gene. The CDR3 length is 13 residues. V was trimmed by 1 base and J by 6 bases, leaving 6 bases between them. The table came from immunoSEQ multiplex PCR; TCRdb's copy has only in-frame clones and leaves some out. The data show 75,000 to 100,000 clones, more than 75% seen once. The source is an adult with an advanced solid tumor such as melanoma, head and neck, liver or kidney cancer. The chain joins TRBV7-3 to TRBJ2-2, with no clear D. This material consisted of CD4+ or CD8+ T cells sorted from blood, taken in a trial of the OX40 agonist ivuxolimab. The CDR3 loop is CASSLRLAGELFF. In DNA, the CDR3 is TGTGCCAGCAGCTTAAGGCTGGCCGGGGAGCTGTTTTTT. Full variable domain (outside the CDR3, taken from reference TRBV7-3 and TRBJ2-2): GAGVSQTPSNKVTEKGKYVELRCDPISGHTALYWYRQSLGQGPEFLIYFQGTGAADDSGLPNDRFFAVRPEGSVSTLKIQRTERGDSAVYLCASSLRLAGELFFGEGSRLTVL.